The present T cell receptor (beta chain) was sequenced within a study of CD4 T cell repertoires in COVID-19. Across the whole study: After less than 12 days of IL-2 expansion, CFSE-low cells were relabeled and restimulated with other coronavirus spikes. Findings and limits, study-wide: Two or all three memory subsets shared several highly expanded SARS-CoV-2-reactive clonotypes. Between about 6 and 28% of SARS-CoV-2 clonotypes also appeared in SARS-CoV and/or HKU1 spike cultures.

The ends were cut back, 3 bases at V and 8 bases at J, with 19 bases in the middle. Germline CDR1 is MGHDK and CDR2 is SYGVNS. The CDR3 extends over 16 amino acids. Sequencing was performed with immunoSEQ multiplex PCR; in TCRdb, only in-frame clones are kept and a portion is missing. The table shows about 700 clones, with approximately 7.5% occurring only once. Recombinant SARS-CoV-2 spike or nucleoprotein, presented by autologous monocytes, stimulated the CFSE-labeled cells. Starting input per subset culture: 400,000 to 650,000 cells. This clone is medium-sized. Its antigen remains unknown. Here the sequenced sample was circulating follicular helper CD4+ T cells, cultured in vitro, taken after recovery from COVID-19. The TCR was taken from a human donor who had COVID-19. This rearrangement joins TRBV25-1 to TRBJ1-4; D gene ambiguous. The CDR3 nucleotides are TGTGCCAGCAGTGACCTCGGGCCCAGCGGTCGGGAAAAACTGTTTTTT. Its protein product is CASSDLGPSGREKLFF.